This passage covers 23 T cell receptor beta chains from one sample sequenced in a study of T cell clonotyping in hematopoietic cell transplantation. The method was immunoSEQ multiplex PCR; TCRdb's version includes in-frame clones alone and lacks a portion of them. The table lists some 40,000 clones, about 96% of them singletons. Input material: peripheral blood mononuclear cells. Receptors were obtained from a man aged 25-45 years in good health. Some clones in this sample may be carry-over from other donors' samples.

V gene TRBV4-1 combines with J gene TRBJ1-3; 7 bases match TRBD1. CDR3 size: 15 residues. V lost 0 bases to trimming and J lost 16 bases; unmatched junction nucleotides: 15. CDR1 MGHRA and CDR2 YSYEKL come from the germline V gene. The CDR3 region has the DNA TGCGCCAGCAGCCAAGAGGGGAGAACAGGGGAGTCCCTTTATTTT. It encodes CASSQEGRTGESLYF.

V is TRBV6-1 and J is TRBJ1-1; weak D call: TRBD1 (6 bases). CDR1 is MNHNS and CDR2 is SASEGT in the germline V gene. The V gene lost 4 bases and the J gene lost 5 bases, with 11 bases spanning the gap. This CDR3 contains 13 residues. As DNA, the CDR3 is TGTGCCAGCAGTGTTCGCGACAGGACTGAAGCTTTCTTT. This gives the protein CASSVRDRTEAFF.

The V call is TRBV7-9, the J call TRBJ2-2; no clear D gene. The CDR3 totals 13 residues. CDR1 is SEHNR, CDR2 FQNEAQ, per germline (reference sequence). Trimming left V 3 bases short and J 1 base short, with 3 bases between. In nucleotides, the CDR3 is TGTGCCAGCAGCTTTCTGAACACCGGGGAGCTGTTTTTT. Encoded protein: CASSFLNTGELFF.

The chain recombines TRBV4-1 with TRBJ1-1; the D gene is possibly TRBD1 (5 bases). This CDR3 contains 13 residues. V was trimmed by 6 bases and J by 3 bases, leaving 11 bases between them. The germline V gene encodes CDR1 MGHRA and CDR2 YSYEKL. The CDR3: CASSRQTDTEAFF. The CDR3, as DNA: TGCGCCAGCAGTCGACAGACGGACACTGAAGCTTTCTTT.

The chain links TRBV5-1 to TRBJ2-3, with D unresolved. Between the trimmed V and J ends, which lost 1 base and 4 bases, there was a span of 13 bases. The CDR3 loop spans 15 amino acids. Germline V gene sequence: CDR1 SGHRS, CDR2 YFSETQ. The CDR3 coding sequence is TGCGCCAGCAGCTTGTCCGTCGGCAGCCCAGATACGCAGTATTTT. Its protein is CASSLSVGSPDTQYF.

The J gene is TRBJ2-1, the V gene TRBV7-2; no firm D call. Germline CDR1 is SGHTA and CDR2 is FQGNSA. The CDR3 is 14 residues long. V lost 5 bases and J 6 bases, leaving 14 bases between the germline ends. CDR3 loop: CASSRASFGNEQFF. CDR3 DNA sequence: TGTGCCAGCAGCCGAGCCAGCTTTGGCAATGAGCAGTTCTTC.

J is TRBJ2-7 and V is TRBV30; D is unresolved. The CDR3 extends over 13 amino acids. Per the germline V gene, CDR1 is GTSNPN and CDR2 is SVGIG (reference sequence). Trimming shortened V by 2 bases and J by 1 base, and 9 bases separated the two germline ends. The CDR3 sequence is CAWSLGTSYEQYF. The CDR3 region has the DNA TGTGCCTGGAGTCTAGGCACTTCCTACGAGCAGTACTTC.

V gene TRBV10-1 combines with J gene TRBJ2-2; D may be TRBD2 (6 bases). This CDR3 spans 16 amino acids. CDR1 and CDR2 (germline): WNHNN, SYGVQD (reference sequence). Trimming removed 3 bases from V and 1 base from J, with 12 bases in between. CDR3 region: CASSDGQGGNTGELFF. The CDR3 DNA reads TGCGCCAGCAGTGATGGTCAGGGAGGGAACACCGGGGAGCTGTTTTTT.

The CDR3 sequence is CSVVGLNLYNEQFF. As DNA, the CDR3 is TGCAGCGTTGTGGGACTGAATCTTTACAATGAGCAGTTCTTC. V and J are TRBV29-1 and TRBJ2-1, with D tentatively TRBD2 (6 bases). The CDR3 extends over 14 amino acids. The V gene's germline CDR1 is SQVTM and CDR2 ANQGSEA. The V and J ends lost 4 bases and 4 bases respectively, with 14 bases between them.

The J gene is TRBJ2-4, the V gene TRBV5-6, with D tentatively TRBD2 (5 bases). Trimming removed 2 bases at V and 15 bases at J, with 12 bases between. Per the germline V gene, CDR1 is SGHDT and CDR2 is YYEEEE. This CDR3 is built from 11 residues. The CDR3 region is CASSFGKAAYF. CDR3 DNA sequence: TGTGCCAGCAGCTTCGGGAAGGCTGCGTACTTC.

The J gene is TRBJ1-2, the V gene TRBV12-5; TRBD1 might be the D (5 bases). CDR1 and CDR2 from the germline V gene are LGHNT and FRNRAP. The CDR3 covers 17 residues. V was cut by 0 bases and J by 5 bases, with 19 bases left in between. The CDR3 spells CASGLVGPGESRYGYTF. CDR3 DNA sequence: TGTGCTAGTGGTTTGGTAGGGCCGGGGGAGAGTCGGTATGGCTACACCTTC.

The DNA for the CDR3 is TGCGCCAGCAGTGGGCGGAGGGGCACAGATACGCAGTATTTT. Translating it yields CASSGRRGTDTQYF. This rearrangement joins TRBV10-2 to TRBJ2-3; D is possibly TRBD2 (6 bases). V lost 4 bases, J lost 1 base, and 9 bases lay in between. The CDR3 covers 14 residues. Germline CDR1 reads WSHSY; CDR2 reads SAAADI.

V usage is TRBV10-3 and J usage is TRBJ2-1; 9 nucleotides line up with TRBD1. Germline V gene data show CDR1 as ENHRY and CDR2 as SYGVKD. There are 16 residues in the CDR3. V shed 2 bases, J shed 7 bases, and the junction held 9 bases outside the gene matches. Here the CDR3 DNA reads TGTGCCATCAGTGAGCGTCGGGACAGGGTTAAGAATGAGCAGTTCTTC. It codes for CAISERRDRVKNEQFF.

Here the CDR3 DNA reads TGTGCCAGCAGCTTGGAGGACAGCCCGTACAATGAGCAGTTCTTC. Its protein product is CASSLEDSPYNEQFF. This rearrangement joins TRBV11-2 to TRBJ2-1, with D perhaps matching TRBD1 (6 bases). The CDR3 is 15 residues long. V lost 3 bases and J lost 4, with 13 bases in between. The germline V gene has CDR1 SGHAT and CDR2 FQNNGV.

The chain recombines TRBV6-1 with TRBJ2-7; TRBD2 is a possible D gene (7 bases). V was clipped by 7 bases and J by 5 bases, with 21 bases between them. This CDR3 contains 15 residues. The germline V gene has CDR1 MNHNS and CDR2 SASEGT. DNA of the CDR3: TGTGCCAGCACCATAGGCGGGGGCCTTGGCAACGAGCAGTACTTC. Its translation: CASTIGGGLGNEQYF.

The chain uses TRBV11-1 and TRBJ1-1; perhaps TRBD1 as D (5 bases). Deletions cut 5 bases from V and 6 bases from J, with 19 bases between. The CDR3 is 15 residues long. Germline CDR1 SGHAT, CDR2 FQDESV (reference sequence). CDR3 DNA sequence: TGTGCCAGCAGCCCCGGATGGGGCGGGATTGCTGAAGCTTTCTTT. Protein product: CASSPGWGGIAEAFF.

A few counts support this clone. J is TRBJ2-1 and V is TRBV9; 13 bases match TRBD2. The V segment lost 4 bases and the J segment 6 bases; nucleotides outside the gene matches: 4. Germline V lookup: CDR1 SGDLS, CDR2 YYNGEE. The CDR3 length is 15 residues. The CDR3 coding sequence is TGTGCCAGCAGCATCGGGACTAGCGGGACCAATGAGCAGTTCTTC. This encodes CASSIGTSGTNEQFF.

The chain recombines TRBV11-2 with TRBJ2-5; maybe TRBD2 (5 bases). The CDR3 runs 16 residues. Germline V CDR1 and CDR2: SGHAT, FQNNGV. Trimming shortened V by 0 bases and J by 1 base, and 12 bases separated the two germline ends. The CDR3 here is CASSLELGRAQETQYF. CDR3 DNA sequence: TGTGCCAGCAGCTTAGAACTAGGTCGGGCCCAAGAGACCCAGTACTTC.

The table lists this clone with a count of one. The genes are TRBV13 and TRBJ1-5, with no clear D. CDR3 length equals 12 residues. V lost 5 bases and J 5 bases, leaving 7 bases between the germline ends. Germline V CDR1 and CDR2: PRHDT, FYEKMQ (reference sequence). The CDR3 here is CASSRGDQPQHF. The CDR3 region has the DNA TGTGCCAGCAGCAGAGGAGATCAGCCCCAGCATTTT. Together with reference TRBV13 and TRBJ1-5, the CDR3 gives the full variable domain: AAGVIQSPRHLIKEKRETATLKCYPIPRHDTVYWYQQGPGQDPQFLISFYEKMQSDKGSIPDRFSAQQFSDYHSELNMSSLELGDSALYFCASSRGDQPQHFGDGTRLSIL.

This clone has just one count. This chain uses TRBV13 with TRBJ2-3, with TRBD2 identical over 8 bases. Trimming removed 5 bases from V and 1 base from J; junction bases left unmatched: 14. This CDR3 region has 18 residues. From germline, CDR1 is PRHDT and CDR2 FYEKMQ (reference sequence). CDR3 region: CASSLSRVAGYRTDTQYF. In DNA, the CDR3 is TGTGCCAGCAGCCTTAGCAGAGTAGCGGGGTACCGCACAGATACGCAGTATTTT.

V is TRBV4-1 and J is TRBJ2-5; TRBD1 matches at 8 bases. Trimming removed 0 bases from V and 4 bases from J; junction bases left unmatched: 10. The CDR3 has 17 residues. Germline loops: CDR1 MGHRA, CDR2 YSYEKL. The CDR3 protein is CASSQDYRAGGRETQYF. The DNA of the CDR3 is TGCGCCAGCAGCCAAGATTATCGGGCAGGGGGCCGAGAGACCCAGTACTTC.

The rearrangement uses TRBV6-1 and TRBJ1-2; D gene uncertain. This CDR3 is built from 11 residues. Trimming cost V 4 bases and J 8 bases, with 8 bases left between them. The germline V gene has CDR1 MNHNS and CDR2 SASEGT. The CDR3 DNA is TGTGCCAGCAGTGGGACCGGGGGCTACACCTTC. Encoded protein: CASSGTGGYTF.

This chain connects TRBV5-8 to TRBJ2-3; D gene unclear. The ends were cut back, 2 bases at V and 1 base at J, with 20 bases in the middle. This CDR3 has 18 amino acids. The germline gives CDR1 SGHTS, CDR2 YDEGEE. In DNA form, the CDR3 reads TGTGCCAGCAGCTTTCGCGCGAACCCGACCCTAGGCACAGATACGCAGTATTTT. Its protein product is CASSFRANPTLGTDTQYF.